This T cell receptor (beta chain) was identified in a study of T cell repertoires in cytomegalovirus infection. As to this clonotype: Antigen specificity is unknown. A read error may produce the germline difference seen at one junction end.

Study-level results: There were HLA-C-restricted CMV-specific TCR beta clonotypes dominating the ex vivo response. Public TCR beta family frequency separated CMV-and-HLA carriers, including in an independent cohort.

This CDR3 is built from 14 residues. Per germline, CDR1 SGHTA and CDR2 FQGNSA. Using its own MiXCR run on the reads, TCRdb lists one record per CDR3 protein. The sample records under 50,000 distinct CDR3 sequences, 20% to 25% being singletons. The TCR originated in a human donor in good health (CMV status not recorded). Some clones in this sample may be carry-over from other donors' samples. J is TRBJ2-7 and V is TRBV7-2; 7 bases are shared with TRBD2. Sequenced input: PBMCs, sequenced either directly or after in vitro stimulation (not recorded which). The CDR3: CASSPGGGGYEQYF. CDR3 sequence (DNA): TGTGCCAGCAGCCCCGGCGGGGGTGGCTACGAGCAGTACTTT.